This T cell receptor (beta chain) was observed in a study of cytomegalovirus exposure and HLA in healthy donors. Study-wide results and caveats: Several of the most significant clusters were apparently associated with common viral pathogens in a later analysis. A later analysis reportedly found fewer N-insertions in an Asian-associated ancestry cluster than the roughly 670-donor mean. The study recorded 150 to 200 TCR beta chains that were cytomegalovirus-associated.

Primers: 60 Vbeta forward and 13 Jbeta reverse. The table came from immunoSEQ multiplex PCR; TCRdb's copy has only in-frame clones and leaves some out. This sample has 150,000 to 200,000 clones; over 65% occur once, and the top ten carry more than 3%. The CDR3 extends over 15 amino acids. V was clipped by 0 bases and J by 2 bases, with 12 bases between them. Germline V gene lookup returns CDR1 SGDLS and CDR2 YYNGEE. In the case of this clone: Its target is unknown.

The TCR originated in a man aged 40-50 years in good health and CMV-seropositive. The rearrangement joins TRBV9 to TRBJ2-7; possible D gene TRBD2, 5 bases. The sample comprised PBMCs. The DNA for the CDR3 is TGTGCCAGCAGCGTAGTAGGCAGCGGTACCTACGAGCAGTACTTC. It translates to CASSVVGSGTYEQYF.